In its sample, the clone carrying this T cell receptor beta chain was seen many times. Specified time point: persistent/refractory GD, antithyroid drugs over 5 years with positive TRAb. PBMC RNA was the source of the TCR library. The data stem from a study of regulatory T cells in long-lasting Graves disease. The CDR3 extends over 13 amino acids. Germline V lookup: CDR1 SQVTM, CDR2 ANQGSEA. With 6 bases removed from V and 0 bases from J, the gap between germline ends came to 9 bases. Through Arm-PCR of CDR3 regions and iRepertoire HTBI primers, TCR beta libraries were built. TCRdb re-called the multiplex PCR reads through MiXCR, storing one row per CDR3 protein. Of about 660,000 distinct CDR3 sequences in the sample, about 32% were seen once.

J is TRBJ1-5 and V is TRBV29-1; D unresolved. The clonotype originates from a female donor with Graves disease. The sequencing used peripheral blood mononuclear cells (PBMCs), collected when the disease was refractory, from a patient treated with antithyroid drugs. CDR3 sequence: CSVAENSNQPQHF. In nucleotides, the CDR3 is TGCAGCGTCGCAGAGAATAGCAATCAGCCCCAGCATTTT. The full variable domain, its missing parts supplied by reference TRBV29-1 and TRBJ1-5, is SAVISQKPSRDICQRGTSLTIQCQVDSQVTMMFWYRQQPGQSLTLIATANQGSEATYESGFVIDKFPISRPNLTFSTLTVSNMSPEDSSIYLCSVAENSNQPQHFGDGTRLSIL.